This entry is about one T cell receptor beta chain. CDR1 MNHEY and CDR2 SVGEGT come from the germline V gene. The CDR3 contains 14 residues. Between the trimmed V and J ends, which lost 6 bases and 6 bases, there was a span of 17 bases. The data stem from a study of T cell responses to AZD1222 COVID-19 vaccine. Here immunoSEQ multiplex PCR was the method, and the copy in TCRdb shows in-frame clones only, minus some. The sample consists of over 150,000 clones, 92% of them appearing once. The clonotype was recovered from an adult in good health. Sequenced here: peripheral blood, sampled on day 0 of AZD1222 vaccination. The chain employs TRBV6-2 or TRBV6-3 and TRBJ1-1; no definite D call. CDR3 in DNA: TGTGCCAGCAGCCAAGTCGCAGAGAAAGCTGAAGCTTTCTTT. Amino acid sequence: CASSQVAEKAEAFF.